These T cell receptor beta chains were read from a single sample in a study of OX40 agonist ivuxolimab in advanced cancers. Sequenced by immunoSEQ multiplex PCR; TCRdb stores in-frame clones only, minus some. The sample has 45,000 to 60,000 clones, over 65% seen once. The material was CD4+ or CD8+ T cells sorted from blood, obtained in a trial of the OX40 agonist ivuxolimab. The source is an adult with an advanced solid tumor such as melanoma, head and neck, liver or kidney cancer. Both conserved end residues are part of each CDR3. Each record gives: J gene, D gene, V gene, clone size, CDR3 protein, CDR3 DNA. D genes are given only for firm matches. Clone size is given for some rows only: seen once, a few or many times, or a class if the clone is expanded.

TRBJ2-2 | NA | TRBV9 | NA | CASSVGFLGTGELFF | TGTGCCAGCAGCGTGGGGTTTTTGGGCACCGGGGAGCTGTTTTTT
TRBJ1-4 | NA | TRBV5-1 | NA | CASSRDRPTNEKLFF | TGCGCCAGCAGCAGGGACCGACCAACTAATGAAAAACTGTTTTTT
TRBJ2-6 | NA | TRBV19 | NA | CASRQVHETGANVLTF | TGTGCCAGTAGACAGGTTCACGAGACTGGGGCCAACGTCCTGACTTTC
TRBJ1-1 | NA | TRBV30 | NA | CAWSVDKTEAFF | TGTGCCTGGAGTGTGGACAAAACTGAAGCTTTCTTT
TRBJ1-6 | TRBD1 | TRBV6-5 | NA | CASRADRGRGSPLHF | TGTGCCAGCAGAGCGGACAGGGGGCGGGGTTCACCCCTCCACTTT
TRBJ2-1 | NA | TRBV7-7 | NA | CASSLGQSNEQFF | TGTGCTAGCAGCCTTGGGCAATCCAATGAGCAGTTCTTC
TRBJ2-7 | NA | TRBV13 | NA | CASRIQRGLYEQYF | TGTGCCAGCAGGATTCAACGGGGATTGTACGAGCAGTACTTC
TRBJ2-2 | NA | TRBV14 | many | CASSQQTTGELFF | TGTGCCAGCAGCCAACAGACCACCGGGGAGCTGTTTTTT
TRBJ2-5 | TRBD2 | TRBV30 | NA | CAWSSSGAQETQYF | TGTGCCTGGAGTTCTAGCGGGGCCCAAGAGACCCAGTACTTC
TRBJ2-3 | NA | TRBV9 | NA | CASSVFSGSGTDTQYF | TGTGCCAGCAGCGTTTTTTCAGGGTCAGGCACAGATACGCAGTATTTT
TRBJ2-2 | TRBD2 | TRBV4-1 | NA | CASSRIPGLAGEVSTGELFF | TGCGCCAGCAGCCGAATACCGGGACTAGCGGGAGAAGTAAGCACCGGGGAGCTGTTTTTT
TRBJ1-2 | NA | TRBV9 | medium-sized | CASSGRDTYGYTF | TGTGCCAGCAGCGGCCGGGACACCTATGGCTACACCTTC
TRBJ2-2 | NA | TRBV27 | NA | CASSGGAGLFSGELFF | TGTGCCAGCAGTGGGGGGGCCGGGTTGTTTTCCGGGGAGCTGTTTTTT
TRBJ1-3 | TRBD1 | TRBV6-5 | NA | CASSSPRTGAGNTIYF | TGTGCCAGCAGTTCCCCCAGGACAGGGGCTGGAAACACCATATATTTT
TRBJ2-7 | TRBD1 | TRBV9 | NA | CASSGGQGVYEQYF | TGTGCCAGCAGCGGCGGACAGGGTGTATACGAGCAGTACTTC
TRBJ2-1 | TRBD2 | TRBV6-1 | NA | CASLSLLANEQFF | TGTGCCAGCCTATCCCTACTAGCGAATGAGCAGTTCTTC
TRBJ2-7 | TRBD2 | TRBV11-2 | once | CASSPWTSGGTYEQYF | TGTGCCAGCAGCCCTTGGACTAGCGGGGGGACCTACGAGCAGTACTTC
TRBJ1-5 | NA | TRBV6-1 | NA | CASSDWEGLAKPQHF | TGTGCCAGCAGTGATTGGGAGGGGTTGGCTAAGCCCCAGCATTTT